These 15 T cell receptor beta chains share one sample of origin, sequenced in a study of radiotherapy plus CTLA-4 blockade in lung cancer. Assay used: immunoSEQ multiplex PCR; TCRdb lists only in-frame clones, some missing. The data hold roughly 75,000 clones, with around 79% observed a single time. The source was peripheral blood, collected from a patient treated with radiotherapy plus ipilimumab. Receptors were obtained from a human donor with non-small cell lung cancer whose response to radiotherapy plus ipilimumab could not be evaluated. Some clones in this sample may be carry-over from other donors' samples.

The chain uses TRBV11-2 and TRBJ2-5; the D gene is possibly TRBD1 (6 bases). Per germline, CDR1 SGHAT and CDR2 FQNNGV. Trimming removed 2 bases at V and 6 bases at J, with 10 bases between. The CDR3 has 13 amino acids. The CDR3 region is CASSLTDRQTQYF. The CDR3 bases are TGTGCCAGCAGCTTAACAGACAGGCAGACCCAGTACTTC. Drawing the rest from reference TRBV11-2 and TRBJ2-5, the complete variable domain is EAGVAQSPRYKIIEKRQSVAFWCNPISGHATLYWYQQILGQGPKLLIQFQNNGVVDDSQLPKDRFSAERLKGVDSTLKIQPAKLEDSAVYLCASSLTDRQTQYFGPGTRLLVL.

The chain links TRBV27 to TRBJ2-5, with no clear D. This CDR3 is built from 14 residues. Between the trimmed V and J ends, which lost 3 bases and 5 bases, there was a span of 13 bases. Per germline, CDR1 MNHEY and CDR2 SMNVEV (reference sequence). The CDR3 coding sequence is TGTGCCAGCAGTTTCCGGTCCGCCGGTGAGACCCAGTACTTC. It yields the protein CASSFRSAGETQYF.

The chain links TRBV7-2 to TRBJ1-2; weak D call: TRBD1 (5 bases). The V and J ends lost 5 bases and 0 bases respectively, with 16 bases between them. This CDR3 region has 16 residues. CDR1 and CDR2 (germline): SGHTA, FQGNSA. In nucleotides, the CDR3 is TGTGCCAGCAGCCGCCCCGCGGGGGGATCTAACTATGGCTACACCTTC. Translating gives CASSRPAGGSNYGYTF.

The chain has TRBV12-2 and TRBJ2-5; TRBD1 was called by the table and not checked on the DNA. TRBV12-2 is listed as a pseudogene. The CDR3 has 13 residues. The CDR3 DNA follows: TGTGCAAGTCGCTTAGCCTTAGAGGGGGCCCAGTACTTC. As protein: CASRLALEGAQYF.

The CDR3 DNA is TGTGCCAGCAGTCCGAAGAGCTCTGGGGCCAACGTCCTGACTTTC. This encodes CASSPKSSGANVLTF. This sequence joins TRBV27 and TRBJ2-6, with D uncertain. This CDR3 region has 15 residues. Trimming removed 5 bases at V and 0 bases at J, with 8 bases between. Germline V CDR1 and CDR2: MNHEY, SMNVEV (reference sequence).

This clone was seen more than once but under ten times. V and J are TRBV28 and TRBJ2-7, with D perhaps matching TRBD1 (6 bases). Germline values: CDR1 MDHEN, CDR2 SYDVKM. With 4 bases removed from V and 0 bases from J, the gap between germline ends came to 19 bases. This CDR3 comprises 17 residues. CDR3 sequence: CASSYPPTGPSSYEQYF. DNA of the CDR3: TGTGCCAGCAGTTACCCCCCGACAGGACCTAGCTCCTACGAGCAGTACTTC.

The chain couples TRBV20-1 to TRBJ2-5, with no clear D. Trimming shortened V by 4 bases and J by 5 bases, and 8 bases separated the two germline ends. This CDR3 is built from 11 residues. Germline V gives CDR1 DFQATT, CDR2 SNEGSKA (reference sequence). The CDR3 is CSAKDGETQYF. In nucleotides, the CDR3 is TGCAGTGCTAAAGACGGGGAGACCCAGTACTTC.

CDR3 DNA sequence: TGTGCCAGCAGCCCCTGGGAGGGGGGCACTGAAGCTTTCTTT. Translation: CASSPWEGGTEAFF. The J gene is TRBJ1-1, the V gene TRBV9; a possible D gene is TRBD1 (6 bases). This CDR3 is 14 amino acids long. V was cut by 4 bases and J by 4 bases, with 14 bases left in between. The V gene's germline CDR1 is SGDLS and CDR2 YYNGEE.

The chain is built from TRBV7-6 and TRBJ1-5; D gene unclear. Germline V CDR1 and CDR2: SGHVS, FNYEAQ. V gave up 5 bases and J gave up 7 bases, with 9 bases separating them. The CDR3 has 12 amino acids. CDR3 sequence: CASSPLGQPQHF. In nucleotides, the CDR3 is TGTGCCAGCAGCCCGCTCGGGCAGCCCCAGCATTTT.

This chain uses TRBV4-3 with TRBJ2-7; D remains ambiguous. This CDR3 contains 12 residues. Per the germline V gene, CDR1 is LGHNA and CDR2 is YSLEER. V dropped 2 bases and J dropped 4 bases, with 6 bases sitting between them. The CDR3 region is CASSQYSYEQYF. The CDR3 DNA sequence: TGCGCCAGCAGCCAATACTCTTACGAGCAGTACTTC.

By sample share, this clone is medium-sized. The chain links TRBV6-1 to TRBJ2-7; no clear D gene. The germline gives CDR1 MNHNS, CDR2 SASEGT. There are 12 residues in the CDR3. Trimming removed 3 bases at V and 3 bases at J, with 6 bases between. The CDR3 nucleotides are TGTGCCAGCAGTGATTCCTACTACGAGCAGTACTTC. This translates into CASSDSYYEQYF.

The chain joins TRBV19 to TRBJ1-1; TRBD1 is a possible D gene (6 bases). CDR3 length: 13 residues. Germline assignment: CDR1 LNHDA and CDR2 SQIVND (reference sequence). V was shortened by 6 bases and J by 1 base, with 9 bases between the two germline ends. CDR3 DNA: TGTGCCAGTAGAATACAGGGGAACACTGAAGCTTTCTTT. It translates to CASRIQGNTEAFF.

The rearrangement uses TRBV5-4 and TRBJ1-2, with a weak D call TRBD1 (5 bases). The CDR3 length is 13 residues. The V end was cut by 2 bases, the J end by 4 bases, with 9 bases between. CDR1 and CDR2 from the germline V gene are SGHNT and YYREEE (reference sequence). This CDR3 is CASSLPQGYGYTF. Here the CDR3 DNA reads TGTGCCAGCAGCTTACCCCAGGGCTATGGCTACACCTTC.

CDR3 DNA sequence: TGTGCCAGCCTTTCCCTAGGGGGTCGGGGCACCGGGGAGCTGTTTTTT. Translating gives CASLSLGGRGTGELFF. The rearrangement uses TRBV27 and TRBJ2-2, with D maybe TRBD1 (6 bases). Trimming took off 8 bases at V and 4 bases at J, with 20 bases between the two ends. CDR1 and CDR2 (germline): MNHEY, SMNVEV (reference sequence). The CDR3 spans 16 residues.

CDR3 DNA: TGCGCCAGCAGTGATAAAGGGGGAGAGACCCAGTACTTC. Translated, it gives CASSDKGGETQYF. This chain joins TRBV10-1 and TRBJ2-5; possibly TRBD1 for D (6 bases). V was shortened by 3 bases and J by 4 bases, with 9 bases between the two germline ends. The CDR3 runs 13 residues. The V gene's germline CDR1 is WNHNN and CDR2 SYGVQD (reference sequence).